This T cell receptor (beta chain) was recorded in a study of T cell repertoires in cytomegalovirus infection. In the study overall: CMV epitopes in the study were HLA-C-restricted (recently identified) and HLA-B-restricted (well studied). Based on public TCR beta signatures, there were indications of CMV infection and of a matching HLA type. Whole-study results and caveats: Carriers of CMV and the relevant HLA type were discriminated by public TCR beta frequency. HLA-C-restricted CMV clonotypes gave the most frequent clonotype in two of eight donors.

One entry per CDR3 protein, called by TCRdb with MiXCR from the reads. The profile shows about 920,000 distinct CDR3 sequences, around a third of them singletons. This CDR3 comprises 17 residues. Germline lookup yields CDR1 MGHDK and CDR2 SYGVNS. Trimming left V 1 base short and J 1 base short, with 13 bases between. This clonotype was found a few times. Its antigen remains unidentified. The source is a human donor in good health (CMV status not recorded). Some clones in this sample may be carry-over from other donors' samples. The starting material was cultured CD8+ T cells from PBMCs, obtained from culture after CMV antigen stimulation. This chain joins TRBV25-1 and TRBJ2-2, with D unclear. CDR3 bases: TGTGCCAGCAGTGAATCTAGGATCGATAAGAACACCGGGGAGCTGTTTTTT. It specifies CASSESRIDKNTGELFF. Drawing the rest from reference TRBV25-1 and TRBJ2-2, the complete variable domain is EADIYQTPRYLVIGTGKKITLECSQTMGHDKMYWYQQDPGMELHLIHYSYGVNSTEKGDLSSESTVSRIRTEHFPLTLESARPSHTSQYLCASSESRIDKNTGELFFGEGSRLTVL.